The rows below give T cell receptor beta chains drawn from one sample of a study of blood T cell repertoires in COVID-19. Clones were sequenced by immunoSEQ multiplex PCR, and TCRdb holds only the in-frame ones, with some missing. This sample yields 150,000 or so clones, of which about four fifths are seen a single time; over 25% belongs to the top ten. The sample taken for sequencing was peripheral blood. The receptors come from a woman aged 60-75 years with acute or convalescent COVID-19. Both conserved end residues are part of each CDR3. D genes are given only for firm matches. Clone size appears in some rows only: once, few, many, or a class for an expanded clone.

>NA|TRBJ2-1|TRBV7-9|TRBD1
TGTGCCAGCAGCTTAGTTTTCAACGCAGGGGGCTCCTACAATGAGCAGTTCTTC
CASSLVFNAGGSYNEQFF
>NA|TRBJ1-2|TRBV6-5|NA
TGTGCCAGCAGCCTAGTTCCACGGAGTAGCTACACCTTC
CASSLVPRSSYTF
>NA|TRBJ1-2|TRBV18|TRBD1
TGTGCCAGCTCACCACTTGACAGGGGAAGTGGCTACACCTTC
CASSPLDRGSGYTF
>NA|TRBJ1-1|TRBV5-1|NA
TGCGCCAGCAGCTTAATCCAGGGGCCCACTGAAGCTTTCTTT
CASSLIQGPTEAFF
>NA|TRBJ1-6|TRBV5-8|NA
TGTGCCAGCAGCCTGGACAGCCCTACACCCCTCCACTTT
CASSLDSPTPLHF
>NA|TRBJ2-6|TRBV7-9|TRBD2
TGTGCCAGCAGCCAAACGGGGGGATTGGCCAACGTCCTGACTTTC
CASSQTGGLANVLTF
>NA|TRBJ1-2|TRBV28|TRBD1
TGTGCCAGCAGTACCGGGGACAGGGGAAACTATGGCTACACCTTC
CASSTGDRGNYGYTF
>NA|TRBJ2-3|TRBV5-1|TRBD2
TGCGCCAGCAGCGCTTACTCGGGACTAGCGGGGGGGTCTAGCACAGATACGCAGTATTTT
CASSAYSGLAGGSSTDTQYF
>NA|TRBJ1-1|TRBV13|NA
TGTGCCAGCAGCTTCAAAGCGAACACTGAAGCTTTCTTT
CASSFKANTEAFF
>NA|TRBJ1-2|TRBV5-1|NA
TGCGCCAGCAGCTTGGCCTACTTCTATGGCTACACCTTC
CASSLAYFYGYTF
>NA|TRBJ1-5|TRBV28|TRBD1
TGTGCCAGCAGTCTGACAGGGGGGGGACAGCCCCAGCATTTT
CASSLTGGGQPQHF
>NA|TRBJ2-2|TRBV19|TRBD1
TGTGCCAGTATGTCCAGGGGGCTTCGCACCGGGGAGCTGTTTTTT
CASMSRGLRTGELFF
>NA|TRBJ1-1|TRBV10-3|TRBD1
TGTGCCATCAGTGGACAGGGGCCGGTCGGCGAAGCTTTCTTT
CAISGQGPVGEAFF
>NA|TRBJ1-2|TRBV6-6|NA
TGTGCCAGCAGTTACTCGCCGTTTACCTTTATGGAGGGCTACACCTTC
CASSYSPFTFMEGYTF
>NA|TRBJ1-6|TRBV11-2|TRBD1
TGTGCCAGCAGCCCCATCCATAATGACAGGGACTATAATTCACCCCTCCACTTT
CASSPIHNDRDYNSPLHF
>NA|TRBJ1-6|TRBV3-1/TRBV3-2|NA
TGTGCCAGCAGCCAAGGGGGGCCTTCACCCCTCCACTTT
CASSQGGPSPLHF
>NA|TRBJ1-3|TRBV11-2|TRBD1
TGTGCCAGCAGCCTTGCAGGGGGAAGGTCTGGAAACACCATATATTTT
CASSLAGGRSGNTIYF
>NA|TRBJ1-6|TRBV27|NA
TGTGCCAGCAGTTATATCGGGGAATCTAACTCACCCCTCCACTTT
CASSYIGESNSPLHF
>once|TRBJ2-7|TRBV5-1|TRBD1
TGCGCCAGCAGCTTGGCCGGGACAGGGACCTACGAGCAGTACTTC
CASSLAGTGTYEQYF
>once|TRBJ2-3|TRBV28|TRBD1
TGTGCCAGCGGGCCGGGACAGGGGTCGGCATCGCAGTATTTT
CASGPGQGSASQYF
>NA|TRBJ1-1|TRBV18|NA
TGTGCCAGCTCACCCTCAGGGGCCAAGGGCACTGAAGCTTTCTTT
CASSPSGAKGTEAFF
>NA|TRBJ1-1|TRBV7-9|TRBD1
TGTGCCAGCAGGCAGGGACAGGGGGCGTCCGGAGCTTTCTTT
CASRQGQGASGAFF
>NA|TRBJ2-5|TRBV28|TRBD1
TGTGCCAGCAGCAGGGGGCAGGCTAGGGAGACCCAGTACTTC
CASSRGQARETQYF
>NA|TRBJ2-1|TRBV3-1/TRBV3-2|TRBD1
TGTGCCAGCAGCCAGGCCGGGACAGTTCTCAATGAGCAGTTCTTC
CASSQAGTVLNEQFF
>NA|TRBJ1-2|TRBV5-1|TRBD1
TGCGCCAGCAGCCGTGGACCGACAGGGTCGTCCGGTGATGGCTACACCTTC
CASSRGPTGSSGDGYTF
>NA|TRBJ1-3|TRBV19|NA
TGTGCCAGTAGTACCCATTGGGGGGTAGCTGGAAACACCATATATTTT
CASSTHWGVAGNTIYF
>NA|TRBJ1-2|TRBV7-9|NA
TGTGCCAGCAGCTTATCCGGCTATGGCTACACCTTC
CASSLSGYGYTF
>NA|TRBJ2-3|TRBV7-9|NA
TGTGCCAGCAGCCCGGGACTGGCAGATACGCAGTATTTT
CASSPGLADTQYF
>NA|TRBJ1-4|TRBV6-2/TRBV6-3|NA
TGTGCCAGCAGTTATGGGGGGGCGGGAGATGAAAAACTGTTTTTT
CASSYGGAGDEKLFF
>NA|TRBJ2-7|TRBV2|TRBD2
TGTGCCAGCAGTGAACCTGCTACGGGACTAAATACCTACGAGCAGTACTTC
CASSEPATGLNTYEQYF
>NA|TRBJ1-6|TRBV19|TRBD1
TGTGCCAGTAAGGGGACAGGGGTCCCCCAGGCCTATAATTCACCCCTCCACTTT
CASKGTGVPQAYNSPLHF
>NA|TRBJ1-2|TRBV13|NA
TGTGCCAGCAGCTTTGGGCGTTATGGCTACACCTTC
CASSFGRYGYTF
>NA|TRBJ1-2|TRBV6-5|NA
TGTGCCGCTCGGGGGGTCGATCACTATGGCTACACCTTC
CAARGVDHYGYTF
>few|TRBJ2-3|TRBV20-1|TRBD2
TGCAGTGCTAGTTCTCTCGGCGGGGGACCCACAGATACGCAGTATTTT
CSASSLGGGPTDTQYF
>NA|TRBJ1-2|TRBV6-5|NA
TGTGCCAGCCGTAGCACCTCGAGTTACTATGGCTACACCTTC
CASRSTSSYYGYTF
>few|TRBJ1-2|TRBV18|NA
TGTGCCAGCTCACTCGGACAGAGGAACTATGGCTACACCTTC
CASSLGQRNYGYTF
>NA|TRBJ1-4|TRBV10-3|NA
TGTGCCATCAGGACGGGGGTAGAGGAAAAACTGTTTTTT
CAIRTGVEEKLFF
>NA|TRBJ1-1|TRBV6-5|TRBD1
TGTGCCAGCAGTCCCTACCCAGGGGGCGCCGCTGAAGCTTTCTTT
CASSPYPGGAAEAFF
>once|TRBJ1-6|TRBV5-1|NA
TGCGCCAGCAGCCGAAACGGGGTTGGCTATAATTCACCCCTCCACTTT
CASSRNGVGYNSPLHF
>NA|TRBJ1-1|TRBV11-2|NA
TGTGCCAGCAGCTCAGCAATACAGGTTCCCACTGAAGCTTTCTTT
CASSSAIQVPTEAFF
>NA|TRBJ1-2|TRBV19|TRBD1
TGTGCCAGTAGTATAATTGAGGCAGGGGGTAACTATGGCTACACCTTC
CASSIIEAGGNYGYTF
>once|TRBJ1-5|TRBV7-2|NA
TGTGCCAGCAGCTCCCGAGGCTCGTCTCCGGCCCAGCATTTT
CASSSRGSSPAQHF
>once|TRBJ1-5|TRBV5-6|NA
TGTGCCAGCAGCTTGAAGGAGGAGAGCCTTAACAATCAGCCCCAGCATTTT
CASSLKEESLNNQPQHF
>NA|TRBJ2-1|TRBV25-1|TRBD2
TGTGCCAGCAGCGAGAGGGGGACTAGCGGGGGCGGTGAGCAGTTCTTC
CASSERGTSGGGEQFF
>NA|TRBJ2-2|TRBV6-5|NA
TGTGCCAGCAGCTACGACACCTCCCGGGAGCTGTTTTTT
CASSYDTSRELFF
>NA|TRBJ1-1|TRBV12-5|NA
TGTGCTAGTGGCTTAACCGAGGGCGGCACTGAAGCTTTCTTT
CASGLTEGGTEAFF
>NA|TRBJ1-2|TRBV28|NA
TGTGCCAGCAGTTTAGGTATGGGGAGAGGCTACACCTTC
CASSLGMGRGYTF
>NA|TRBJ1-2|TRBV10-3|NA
TGTGCCACTAATTTGGGAGGGGATAGCTATGGCTACACCTTC
CATNLGGDSYGYTF
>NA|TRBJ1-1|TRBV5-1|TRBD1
TGCGCCAGCAGCTTTGACAGGGGGATCACTGAAGCTTTCTTT
CASSFDRGITEAFF
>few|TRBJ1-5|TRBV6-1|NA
TGTGCCAGCAGTGAAGGAGGTCAGCCCCAGCATTTT
CASSEGGQPQHF
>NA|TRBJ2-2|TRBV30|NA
TGTGCCTGGAGTGATCCAGGGAGGATCGGGGAGCTGTTTTTT
CAWSDPGRIGELFF
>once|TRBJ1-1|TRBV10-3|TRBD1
TGTGCCATCAGGGGACAGGGATCCGAAGCTTTCTTT
CAIRGQGSEAFF
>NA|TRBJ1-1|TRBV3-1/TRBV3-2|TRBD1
TGTGCCAGCAGCCGGACAGGCACTGAAGCTTTCTTT
CASSRTGTEAFF